These T cell receptor beta chains were read from a single sample in a study of blood T cells in healthy people across ages. TCRdb reanalysed the 5' RACE reads using MiXCR and keeps one entry per CDR3 protein. The table has roughly 1,500,000 distinct CDR3 sequences, roughly a third seen once. Input material: blood. The receptor set was obtained from a woman aged 25 to 39 in good health. Each CDR3 is given without its conserved first and last residue. The D gene is left open where the match is weak.

TRBD1,TRBV6-1,ASEPTGGRDTQY
-,TRBV7-9,ASSFSLTAEAF
TRBD1,TRBV28,ASSLQVWTGAYEQY
-,TRBV4-3,ASSQDHGYRTDTQY
TRBD2,TRBV4-1,ASSQEIIGTSGRPSTDTQY
TRBD2,TRBV7-9,ASSLANWTSGSYEQY
TRBD2,TRBV20-1,SARGGASGRWVAYEQY
-,TRBV25-1,ASSEANRDTQY
-,TRBV7-8,VVAVSHGYT
-,TRBV6-1,ASISRDKNEKLF
TRBD2,TRBV4-1,ASSQPGLADNNEQF
-,TRBV29-1,SVEGRGAF
TRBD2,TRBV10-1,TSSGLLLAREGLHNEQF
-,TRBV12-5,ASGLSGTDTQY
-,TRBV28,ASKIRLITDTQY
-,TRBV20-1,SARDQNGTPLH
TRBD1,TRBV4-1,ASSQYGTGVEGYT
-,TRBV4-1,ASSQDRGRSDLGKNIQY
TRBD2,TRBV20-1,SAFSGRAREQY
-,TRBV20-1,SAQGGDEQY
TRBD2,TRBV11-2,ASSNGLAGRNEQF
TRBD2,TRBV7-9,ASSLVGWTSGSLYNEQF
TRBD2,TRBV3-1,ASSLRLAGYQETQY
-,TRBV10-3,ATSTENLYGYT
-,TRBV3-1,ASSQDSGGVSNEQF
-,TRBV12-3/TRBV12-4,ASRSGISENQPQH
-,TRBV6-1,ASSEVGTTRAEAF
-,TRBV27,ASSLLVAGGPEETQY
-,TRBV5-5,ASSPVRTLSGANVLT
-,TRBV7-9,ASSLSTQAAY
-,TRBV5-1,ASSAEGYGYT
TRBD2,TRBV11-2,ASSDAGGYEQY
-,TRBV10-3,AISLMNTEAF
TRBD2,TRBV27,ASSLTSAGETQY
-,TRBV11-2,ASSLEAGPYQY
TRBD2,TRBV29-1,SVYRTSDGEQY
TRBD1,TRBV7-9,ASCAGTGGFTEKLF
-,TRBV10-2,ASRKDDYGYT
-,TRBV15,ATSREVKQGSGELF
-,TRBV7-9,ASSYQGGELF
TRBD1,TRBV5-6,ASSLGTVKETQY
TRBD1,TRBV6-6,ASTHTGDGYT
TRBD2,TRBV2,ASTPRLAGLEQF
TRBD2,TRBV15,ATSRGLVAGSYEQY
-,TRBV12-5,ASGTTGKNYNEQF